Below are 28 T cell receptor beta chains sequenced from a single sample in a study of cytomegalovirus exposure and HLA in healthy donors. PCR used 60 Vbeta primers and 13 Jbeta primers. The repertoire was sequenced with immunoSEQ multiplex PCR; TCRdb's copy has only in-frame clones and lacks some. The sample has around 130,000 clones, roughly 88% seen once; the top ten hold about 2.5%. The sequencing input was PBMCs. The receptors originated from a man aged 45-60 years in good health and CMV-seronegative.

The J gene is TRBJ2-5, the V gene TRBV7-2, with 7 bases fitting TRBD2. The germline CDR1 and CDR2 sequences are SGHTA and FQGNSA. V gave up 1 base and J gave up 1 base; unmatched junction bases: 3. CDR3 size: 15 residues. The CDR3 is CASSLGAGFQETQYF. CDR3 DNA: TGTGCCAGCAGCTTAGGAGCGGGGTTCCAAGAGACCCAGTACTTC.

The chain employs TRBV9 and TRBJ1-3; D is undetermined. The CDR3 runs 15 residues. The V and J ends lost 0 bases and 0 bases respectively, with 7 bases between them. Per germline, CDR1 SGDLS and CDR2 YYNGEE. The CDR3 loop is CASSVEELSGNTIYF. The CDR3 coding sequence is TGTGCCAGCAGCGTAGAAGAACTCTCTGGAAACACCATATATTTT. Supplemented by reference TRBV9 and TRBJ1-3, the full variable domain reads DSGVTQTPKHLITATGQRVTLRCSPRSGDLSVYWYQQSLDQGLQFLIQYYNGEERAKGNILERFSAQQFPDLHSELNLSSLELGDSALYFCASSVEELSGNTIYFGEGSWLTVV.

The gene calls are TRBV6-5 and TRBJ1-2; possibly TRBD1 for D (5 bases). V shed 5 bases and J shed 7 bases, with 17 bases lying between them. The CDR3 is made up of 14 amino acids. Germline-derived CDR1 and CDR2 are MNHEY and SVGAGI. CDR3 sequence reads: CASSGTGVVRGYTF. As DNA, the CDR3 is TGTGCCAGCAGTGGGACTGGGGTGGTTCGTGGCTACACCTTC.

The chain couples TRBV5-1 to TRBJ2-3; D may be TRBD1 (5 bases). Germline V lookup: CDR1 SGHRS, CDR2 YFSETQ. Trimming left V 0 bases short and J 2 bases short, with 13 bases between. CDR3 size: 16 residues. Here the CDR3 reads CASSLGQGSFTDTQYF. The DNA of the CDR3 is TGCGCCAGCAGCTTGGGGCAGGGTAGTTTCACAGATACGCAGTATTTT.

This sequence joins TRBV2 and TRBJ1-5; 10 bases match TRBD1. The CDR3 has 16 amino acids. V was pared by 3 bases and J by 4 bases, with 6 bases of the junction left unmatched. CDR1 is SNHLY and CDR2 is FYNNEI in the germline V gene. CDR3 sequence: CASSDGVGQGNQPQHF. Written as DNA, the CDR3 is TGTGCCAGCAGTGATGGCGTGGGACAGGGGAATCAGCCCCAGCATTTT.

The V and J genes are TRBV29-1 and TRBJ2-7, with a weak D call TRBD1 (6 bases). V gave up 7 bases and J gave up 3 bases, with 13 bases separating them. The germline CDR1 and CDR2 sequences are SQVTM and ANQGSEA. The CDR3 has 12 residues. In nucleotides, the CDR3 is TGCAGCGCCTCGACAGGAAACTACGAGCAGTACTTC. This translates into CSASTGNYEQYF.

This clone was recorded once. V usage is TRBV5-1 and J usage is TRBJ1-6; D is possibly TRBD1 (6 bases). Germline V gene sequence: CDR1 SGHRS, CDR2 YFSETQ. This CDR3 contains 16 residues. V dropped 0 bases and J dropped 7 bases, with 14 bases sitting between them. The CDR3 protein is CASSLDFPGQNSPLHF. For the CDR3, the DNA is TGCGCCAGCAGCTTGGATTTCCCAGGACAGAATTCACCCCTCCACTTT. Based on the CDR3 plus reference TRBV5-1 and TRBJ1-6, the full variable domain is KAGVTQTPRYLIKTRGQQVTLSCSPISGHRSVSWYQQTPGQGLQFLFEYFSETQRNKGNFPGRFSGRQFSNSRSEMNVSTLELGDSALYLCASSLDFPGQNSPLHFGNGTRLTVT.

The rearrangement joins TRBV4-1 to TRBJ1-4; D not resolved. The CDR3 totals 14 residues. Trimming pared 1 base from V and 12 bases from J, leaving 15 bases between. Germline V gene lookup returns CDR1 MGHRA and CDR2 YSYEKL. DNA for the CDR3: TGCGCCAGCAGCCAAGGCAGGACTCACCCCGAACTGTTTTTT. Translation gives CASSQGRTHPELFF.

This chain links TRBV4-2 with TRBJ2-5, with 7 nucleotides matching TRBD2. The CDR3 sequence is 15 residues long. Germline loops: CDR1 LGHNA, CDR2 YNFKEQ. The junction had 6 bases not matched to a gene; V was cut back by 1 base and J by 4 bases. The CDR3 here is CASSQVTSDRETQYF. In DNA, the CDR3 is TGTGCCAGCAGCCAAGTTACTAGCGATAGAGAGACCCAGTACTTC.

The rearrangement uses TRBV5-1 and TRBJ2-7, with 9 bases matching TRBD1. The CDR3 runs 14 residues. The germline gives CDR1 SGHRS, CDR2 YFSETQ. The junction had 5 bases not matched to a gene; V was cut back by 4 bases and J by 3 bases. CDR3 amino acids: CASSPGTGSYEQYF. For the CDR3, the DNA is TGCGCCAGCAGCCCGGGGACAGGGAGCTACGAGCAGTACTTC. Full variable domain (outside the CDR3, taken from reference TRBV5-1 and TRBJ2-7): KAGVTQTPRYLIKTRGQQVTLSCSPISGHRSVSWYQQTPGQGLQFLFEYFSETQRNKGNFPGRFSGRQFSNSRSEMNVSTLELGDSALYLCASSPGTGSYEQYFGPGTRLTVT.

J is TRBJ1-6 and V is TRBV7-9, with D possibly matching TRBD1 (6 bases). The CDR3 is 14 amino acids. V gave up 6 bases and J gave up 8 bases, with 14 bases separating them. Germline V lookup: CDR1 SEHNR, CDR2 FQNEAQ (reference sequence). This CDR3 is CASRATGRYSPLHF. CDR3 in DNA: TGTGCCAGCAGGGCGACAGGAAGGTATTCACCCCTCCACTTT. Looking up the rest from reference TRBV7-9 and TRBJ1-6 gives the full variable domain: DTGVSQNPRHKITKRGQNVTFRCDPISEHNRLYWYRQTLGQGPEFLTYFQNEAQLEKSRLLSDRFSAERPKGSFSTLEIQRTEQGDSAMYLCASRATGRYSPLHFGNGTRLTVT.

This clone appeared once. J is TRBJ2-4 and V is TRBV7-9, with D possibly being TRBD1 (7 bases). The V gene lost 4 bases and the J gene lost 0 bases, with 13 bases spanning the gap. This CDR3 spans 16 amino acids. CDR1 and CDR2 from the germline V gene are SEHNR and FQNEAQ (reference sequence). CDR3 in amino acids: CASSSGGTVAKNIQYF. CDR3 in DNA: TGTGCCAGCAGCTCCGGCGGGACAGTAGCCAAAAACATTCAGTACTTC.

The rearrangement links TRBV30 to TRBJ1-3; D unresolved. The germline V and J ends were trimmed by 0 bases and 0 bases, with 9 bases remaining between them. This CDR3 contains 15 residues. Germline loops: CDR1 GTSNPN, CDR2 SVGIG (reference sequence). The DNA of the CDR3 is TGTGCCTGGAGTGTAGGGAGATTCTCTGGAAACACCATATATTTT. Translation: CAWSVGRFSGNTIYF.

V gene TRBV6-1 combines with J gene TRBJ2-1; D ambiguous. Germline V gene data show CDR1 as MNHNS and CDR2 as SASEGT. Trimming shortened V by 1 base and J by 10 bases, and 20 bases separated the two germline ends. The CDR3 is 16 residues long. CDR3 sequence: CASSEGWLVAGNEQFF. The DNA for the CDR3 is TGTGCCAGCAGTGAAGGATGGCTCGTCGCTGGTAACGAGCAGTTCTTC.

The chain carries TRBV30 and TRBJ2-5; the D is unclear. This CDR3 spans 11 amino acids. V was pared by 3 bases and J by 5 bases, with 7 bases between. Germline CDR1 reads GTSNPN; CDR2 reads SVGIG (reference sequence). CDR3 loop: CAWRVRETQYF. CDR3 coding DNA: TGTGCCTGGAGAGTCCGGGAGACCCAGTACTTC.

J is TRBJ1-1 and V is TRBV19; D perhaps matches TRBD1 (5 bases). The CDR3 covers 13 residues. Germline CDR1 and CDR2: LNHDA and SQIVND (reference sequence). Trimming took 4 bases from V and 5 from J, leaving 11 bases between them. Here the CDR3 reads CASSNRQGTEAFF. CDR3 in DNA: TGTGCCAGTAGTAACAGGCAGGGAACTGAAGCTTTCTTT.

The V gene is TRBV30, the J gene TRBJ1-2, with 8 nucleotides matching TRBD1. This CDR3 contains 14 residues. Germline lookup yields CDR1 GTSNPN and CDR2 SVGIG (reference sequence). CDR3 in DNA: TGTGCGGGTATAGACAGGGGCAGAAACTATGGCTACACCTTC. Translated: CAGIDRGRNYGYTF.

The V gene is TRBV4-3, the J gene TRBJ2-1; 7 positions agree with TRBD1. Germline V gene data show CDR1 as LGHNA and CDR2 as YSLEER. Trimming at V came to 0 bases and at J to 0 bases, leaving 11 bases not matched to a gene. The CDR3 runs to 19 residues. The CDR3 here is CASSQDEGAYQTSYNEQFF. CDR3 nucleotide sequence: TGCGCCAGCAGCCAAGACGAGGGGGCCTACCAGACCTCCTACAATGAGCAGTTCTTC.

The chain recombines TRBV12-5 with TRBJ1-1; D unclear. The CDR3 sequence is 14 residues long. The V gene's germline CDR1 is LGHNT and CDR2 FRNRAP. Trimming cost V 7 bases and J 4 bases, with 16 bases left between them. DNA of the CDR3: TGTGCTAGTGCTAGAACCGCCTCAACCACTGAAGCTTTCTTT. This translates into CASARTASTTEAFF. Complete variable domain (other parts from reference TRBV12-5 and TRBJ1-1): DARVTQTPRHKVTEMGQEVTMRCQPILGHNTVFWYRQTMMQGLELLAYFRNRAPLDDSGMPKDRFSAEMPDATLATLKIQPSEPRDSAVYFCASARTASTTEAFFGQGTRLTVV.

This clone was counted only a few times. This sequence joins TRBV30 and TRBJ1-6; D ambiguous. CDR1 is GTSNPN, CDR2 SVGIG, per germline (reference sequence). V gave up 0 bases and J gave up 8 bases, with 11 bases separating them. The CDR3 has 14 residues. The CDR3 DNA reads TGTGCCTGGAGTGTCGGAAGCAGGTATTCACCCCTCCACTTT. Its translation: CAWSVGSRYSPLHF.

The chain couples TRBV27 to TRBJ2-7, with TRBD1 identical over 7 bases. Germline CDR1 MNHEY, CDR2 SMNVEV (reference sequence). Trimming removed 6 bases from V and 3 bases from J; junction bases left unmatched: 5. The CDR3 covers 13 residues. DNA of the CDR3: TGTGCCAGCAGGTTACAGGGGAGCTACGAGCAGTACTTC. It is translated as CASRLQGSYEQYF.

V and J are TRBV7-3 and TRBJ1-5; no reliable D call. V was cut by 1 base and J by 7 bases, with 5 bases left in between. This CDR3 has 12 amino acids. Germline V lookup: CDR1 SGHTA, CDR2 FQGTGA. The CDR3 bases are TGTGCCAGCAGCTTAAATCCACAGCCCCAGCATTTT. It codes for CASSLNPQPQHF. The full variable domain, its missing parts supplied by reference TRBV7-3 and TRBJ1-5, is GAGVSQTPSNKVTEKGKYVELRCDPISGHTALYWYRQSLGQGPEFLIYFQGTGAADDSGLPNDRFFAVRPEGSVSTLKIQRTERGDSAVYLCASSLNPQPQHFGDGTRLSIL.

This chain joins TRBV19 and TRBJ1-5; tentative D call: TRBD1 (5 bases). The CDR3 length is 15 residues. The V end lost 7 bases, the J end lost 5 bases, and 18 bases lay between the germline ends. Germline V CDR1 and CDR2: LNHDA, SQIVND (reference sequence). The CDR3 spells CASTLAPGFHQPQHF. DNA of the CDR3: TGTGCCAGTACCCTCGCCCCAGGGTTTCATCAGCCCCAGCATTTT.

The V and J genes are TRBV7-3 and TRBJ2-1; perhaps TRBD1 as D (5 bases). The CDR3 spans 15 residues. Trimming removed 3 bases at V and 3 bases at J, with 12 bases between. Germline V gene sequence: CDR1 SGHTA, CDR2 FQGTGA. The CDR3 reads CASSFAGSSYNEQFF. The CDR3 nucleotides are TGTGCCAGCAGCTTCGCAGGGTCGAGCTACAATGAGCAGTTCTTC.

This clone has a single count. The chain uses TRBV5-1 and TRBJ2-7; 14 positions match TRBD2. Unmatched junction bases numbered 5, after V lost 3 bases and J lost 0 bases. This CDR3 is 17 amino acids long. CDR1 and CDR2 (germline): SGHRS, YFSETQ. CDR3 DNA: TGCGCCAGCAGCTATGGGACTAGCGGGGGCGTCTCCTACGAGCAGTACTTC. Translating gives CASSYGTSGGVSYEQYF.

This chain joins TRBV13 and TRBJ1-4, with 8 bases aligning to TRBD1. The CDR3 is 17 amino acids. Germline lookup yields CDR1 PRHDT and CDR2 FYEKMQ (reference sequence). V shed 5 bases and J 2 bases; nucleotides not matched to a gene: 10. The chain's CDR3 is CASSKFIHRGTNEKLFF. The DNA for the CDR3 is TGTGCCAGCAGCAAATTCATCCACAGGGGGACTAATGAAAAACTGTTTTTT.

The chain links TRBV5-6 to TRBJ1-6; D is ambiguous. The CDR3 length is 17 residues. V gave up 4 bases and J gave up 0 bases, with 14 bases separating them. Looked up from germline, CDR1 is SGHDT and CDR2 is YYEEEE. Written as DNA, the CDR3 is TGTGCCAGCAGCCGGGGTAACCCAAGCTCCTATAATTCACCCCTCCACTTT. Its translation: CASSRGNPSSYNSPLHF.

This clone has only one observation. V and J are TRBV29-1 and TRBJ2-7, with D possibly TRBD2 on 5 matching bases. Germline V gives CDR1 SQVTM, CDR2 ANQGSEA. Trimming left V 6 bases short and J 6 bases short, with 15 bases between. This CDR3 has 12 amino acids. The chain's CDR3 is CSVGKNTGEQYF. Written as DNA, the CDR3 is TGCAGCGTCGGGAAAAACACGGGCGAGCAGTACTTC.